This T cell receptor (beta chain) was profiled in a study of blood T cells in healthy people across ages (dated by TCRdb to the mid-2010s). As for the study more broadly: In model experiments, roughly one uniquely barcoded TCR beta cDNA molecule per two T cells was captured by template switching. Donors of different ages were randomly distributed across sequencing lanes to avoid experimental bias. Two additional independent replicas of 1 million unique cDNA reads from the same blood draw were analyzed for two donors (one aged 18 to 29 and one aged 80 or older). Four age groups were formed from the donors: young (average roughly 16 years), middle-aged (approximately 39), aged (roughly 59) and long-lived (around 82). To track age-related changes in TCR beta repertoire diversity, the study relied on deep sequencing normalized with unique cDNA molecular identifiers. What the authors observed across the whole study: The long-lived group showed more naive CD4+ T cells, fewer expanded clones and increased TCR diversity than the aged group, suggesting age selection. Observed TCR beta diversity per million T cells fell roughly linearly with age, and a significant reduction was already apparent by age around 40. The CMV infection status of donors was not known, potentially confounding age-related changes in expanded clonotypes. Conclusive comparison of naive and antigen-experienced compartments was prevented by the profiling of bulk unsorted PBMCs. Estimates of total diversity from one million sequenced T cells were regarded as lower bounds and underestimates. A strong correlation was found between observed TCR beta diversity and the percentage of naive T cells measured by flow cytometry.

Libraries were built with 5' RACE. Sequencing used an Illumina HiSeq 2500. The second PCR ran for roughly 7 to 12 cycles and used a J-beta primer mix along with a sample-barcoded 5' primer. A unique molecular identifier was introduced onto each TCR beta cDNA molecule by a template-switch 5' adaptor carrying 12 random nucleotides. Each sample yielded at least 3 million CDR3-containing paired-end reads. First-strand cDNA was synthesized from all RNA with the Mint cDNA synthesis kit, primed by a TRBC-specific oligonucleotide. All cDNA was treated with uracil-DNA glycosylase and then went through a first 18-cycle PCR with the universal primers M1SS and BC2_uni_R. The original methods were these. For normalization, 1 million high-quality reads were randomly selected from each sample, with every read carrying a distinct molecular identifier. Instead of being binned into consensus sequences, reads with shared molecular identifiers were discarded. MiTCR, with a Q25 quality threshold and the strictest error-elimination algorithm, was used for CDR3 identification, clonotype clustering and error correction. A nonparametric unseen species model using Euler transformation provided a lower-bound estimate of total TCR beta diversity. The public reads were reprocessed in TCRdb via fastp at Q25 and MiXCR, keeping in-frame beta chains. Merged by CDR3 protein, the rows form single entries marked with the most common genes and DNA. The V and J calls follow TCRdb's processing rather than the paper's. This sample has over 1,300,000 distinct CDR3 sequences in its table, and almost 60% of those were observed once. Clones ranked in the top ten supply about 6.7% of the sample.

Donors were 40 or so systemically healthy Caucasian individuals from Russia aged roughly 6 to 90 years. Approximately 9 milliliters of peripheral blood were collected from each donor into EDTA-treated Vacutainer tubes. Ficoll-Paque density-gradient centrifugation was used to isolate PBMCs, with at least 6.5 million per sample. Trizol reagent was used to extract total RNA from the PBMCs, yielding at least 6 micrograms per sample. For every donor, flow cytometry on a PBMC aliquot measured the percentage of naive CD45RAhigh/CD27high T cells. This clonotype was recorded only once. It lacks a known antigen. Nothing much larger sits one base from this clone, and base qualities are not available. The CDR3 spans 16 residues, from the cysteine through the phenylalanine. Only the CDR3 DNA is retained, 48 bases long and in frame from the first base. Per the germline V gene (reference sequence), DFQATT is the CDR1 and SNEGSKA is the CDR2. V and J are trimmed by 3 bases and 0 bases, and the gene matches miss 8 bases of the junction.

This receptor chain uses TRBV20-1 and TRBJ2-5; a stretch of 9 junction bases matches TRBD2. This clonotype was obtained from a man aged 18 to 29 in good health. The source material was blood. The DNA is TGCAGTGCTAGCCCCCCCGGGACTAGCCACCAAGAGACCCAGTACTTC. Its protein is CSASPPGTSHQETQYF.